These 13 T cell receptor beta chains were sequenced from one sample in a study of blood T cell repertoires in COVID-19. Measured with immunoSEQ multiplex PCR; TCRdb has only the in-frame clones, and not every one. Of fewer than 350,000 clones listed, around 86% are singletons. The sequenced sample was peripheral blood. These receptors were taken from a woman in her 30s who had recovered from COVID-19.

The chain has TRBV14 and TRBJ1-6; D remains unclear. The length of the CDR3 is 15 residues. Trimming removed 0 bases at V and 6 bases at J, with 9 bases between. CDR1 and CDR2 from the germline V gene are SGHDN and FVKESK. The CDR3, as DNA: TGTGCCAGCAGCCAAGATACCGAGATTAATTCACCCCTCCACTTT. Translating gives CASSQDTEINSPLHF.

This clone came up once. This sequence joins TRBV28 and TRBJ1-4; 11 bases agree with TRBD1. Germline CDR1 MDHEN, CDR2 SYDVKM. Trimming at V came to 2 bases and at J to 10 bases, leaving 6 bases not matched to a gene. This CDR3 comprises 15 residues. The CDR3 loop reads CASSLGDRGSRKLFF. The CDR3 DNA follows: TGTGCCAGCAGTTTAGGGGACAGGGGGAGTAGAAAACTGTTTTTT.

The chain carries TRBV3-1 (or the pseudogene TRBV3-2) and TRBJ2-3, with 10 bases identical to TRBD2. The length of the CDR3 is 15 residues. The germline V gene encodes CDR1 LGHDT and CDR2 YNNKEL (reference sequence). With V trimmed by 5 bases and J by 5 bases, 7 bases remained unmatched. The CDR3 DNA reads TGTGCCAGCAGCACTAGCGGGGCGTCAGGAGATACGCAGTATTTT. This sequence encodes CASSTSGASGDTQYF.

This clone was observed a few times. V usage is TRBV4-1 and J usage is TRBJ1-5; D is possibly TRBD1 (5 bases). This CDR3 comprises 15 residues. V was clipped by 2 bases and J by 3 bases, with 11 bases between them. From germline, CDR1 is MGHRA and CDR2 YSYEKL. CDR3 amino acids: CASSQTTGPNQPQHF. In nucleotides, the CDR3 is TGCGCCAGCAGCCAAACTACAGGTCCCAATCAGCCCCAGCATTTT.

The V gene is TRBV7-2, the J gene TRBJ2-7, with D possibly matching TRBD1 (5 bases). The CDR3 consists of 17 residues. Between the trimmed V and J ends, which lost 2 bases and 3 bases, there was a span of 20 bases. Germline CDR1 reads SGHTA; CDR2 reads FQGNSA. In DNA, the CDR3 is TGTGCCAGCAGCTTACTTCCTCTCGGGCAGGGTTACTACGAGCAGTACTTC. Its translation: CASSLLPLGQGYYEQYF.

The DNA for the CDR3 is TGTGCCAGCAGCTTAGATTCCGGGGTTGGAAACACCATATATTTT. This gives the protein CASSLDSGVGNTIYF. The chain carries TRBV11-2 and TRBJ1-3, with D unresolved. CDR3 length: 15 residues. In germline, CDR1 is SGHAT, CDR2 FQNNGV. V was shortened by 0 bases and J by 3 bases, with 9 bases between the two germline ends.

This clone appeared once. This sequence joins TRBV3-1 (or the pseudogene TRBV3-2) and TRBJ2-1, with D possibly being TRBD1 (6 bases). Trimming shortened V by 0 bases and J by 5 bases, and 17 bases separated the two germline ends. The CDR3 is 17 amino acids. Germline loops: CDR1 LGHDT, CDR2 YNNKEL (reference sequence). The CDR3 spells CASSQEESGAIDNEQFF. CDR3 DNA sequence: TGTGCCAGCAGCCAAGAGGAGTCAGGGGCTATCGACAATGAGCAGTTCTTC.

The gene calls are TRBV9 and TRBJ2-3; 7 bases are a match to TRBD1. Per the germline V gene, CDR1 is SGDLS and CDR2 is YYNGEE. The CDR3 has 16 residues. After removal of 2 bases from V and 3 bases from J, the junction contained 9 bases not matched to a gene. This chain's CDR3 is CASSVTGARTTDTQYF. CDR3 in DNA: TGTGCCAGCAGCGTTACAGGGGCGCGCACGACAGATACGCAGTATTTT.

CDR3 in DNA: TGTGCCAGCAGCCAAACCGGGACTCCACATGGCTACACCTTC. Amino acid sequence: CASSQTGTPHGYTF. The chain joins TRBV4-2 to TRBJ1-2; perhaps TRBD1 as D (5 bases). The germline V gene has CDR1 LGHNA and CDR2 YNFKEQ. This CDR3 contains 14 residues. V dropped 2 bases and J dropped 6 bases, with 13 bases sitting between them.

The gene calls are TRBV4-3 and TRBJ2-1; TRBD2 aligns across 8 bases. With V trimmed by 0 bases and J by 2 bases, 21 bases remained unmatched. The CDR3 runs 22 residues. Per germline, CDR1 LGHNA and CDR2 YSLEER. CDR3 protein: CASSQDLLFGLAGGGPYNEQFF. The CDR3 bases are TGCGCCAGCAGCCAAGATCTTCTCTTCGGCCTGGCGGGAGGCGGCCCCTACAATGAGCAGTTCTTC.

The genes are TRBV19 and TRBJ2-1; a possible D gene is TRBD1 (5 bases). Trimming removed 0 bases at V and 3 bases at J, with 15 bases between. The germline CDR1 and CDR2 sequences are LNHDA and SQIVND (reference sequence). The CDR3 runs to 17 residues. Here the CDR3 DNA reads TGTGCCAGTAGTATAGATCTTGGGGCCACAAACTACAATGAGCAGTTCTTC. Protein: CASSIDLGATNYNEQFF.

This clone appeared a single time. V usage is TRBV5-4 and J usage is TRBJ2-7; D might be TRBD2 (6 bases). The CDR3 is made up of 15 amino acids. With 4 bases removed from V and 5 bases from J, the gap between germline ends came to 19 bases. From germline, CDR1 is SGHNT and CDR2 YYREEE (reference sequence). CDR3 sequence (DNA): TGTGCCAGCAGCCTACCCCGGGCTAGCGCTCACGAGCAGTACTTC. Translated, it gives CASSLPRASAHEQYF.

The rearrangement uses TRBV27 and TRBJ1-1; TRBD1 matches 11 bases. Germline V CDR1 and CDR2: MNHEY, SMNVEV (reference sequence). The CDR3 is made up of 15 amino acids. Germline trimming cut 6 bases from V and 3 bases from J; bases unmatched to any gene: 6. CDR3 nucleotide sequence: TGTGCCAGCAGCTGGGACAGGGGGGCGGACACTGAAGCTTTCTTT. This codes for CASSWDRGADTEAFF.